This T cell receptor (beta chain) was profiled in a study of vaccination and CD4 T cells after COVID-19. Turning to the study itself: With a range of 35 to 161, the median interval from diagnosis to drawing post-COVID samples was approximately 100 days.

V shed 4 bases, J shed 3 bases, and the junction held 1 base outside the gene matches. The germline V gene has CDR1 SGHTA and CDR2 FQGNSA. The CDR3 extends over 13 amino acids. At the Johns Hopkins FTIC core, DNA taken from cultured CD4+ T cells was sequenced by way of the Oncomine TCR Beta short-read assay. MiXCR, applied by TCRdb to the PCR reads, yields one record per CDR3 protein. The sample holds under 25,000 distinct CDR3 sequences, roughly 58% seen once. As to this clonotype: Its specificity is unknown.

Treatment here: approximately 11-day PBMC culture with coronavirus spike peptide pools or control peptides (ViraFEST assay). Every positive PCR date fell between March and December 2020, earlier than the US Alpha, Beta and Delta variants. Sequencing was done on a sample of CD4+ T cells from blood, cultured in vitro. The TCR sequence derives from a human donor who had recovered from COVID-19. The rearrangement joins TRBV7-2 to TRBJ2-5; 8 nucleotides align to TRBD1. This CDR3 reads CASSSDREETQYF. DNA of the CDR3: TGTGCCAGCAGCTCGGACAGGGAAGAGACCCAGTACTTC.